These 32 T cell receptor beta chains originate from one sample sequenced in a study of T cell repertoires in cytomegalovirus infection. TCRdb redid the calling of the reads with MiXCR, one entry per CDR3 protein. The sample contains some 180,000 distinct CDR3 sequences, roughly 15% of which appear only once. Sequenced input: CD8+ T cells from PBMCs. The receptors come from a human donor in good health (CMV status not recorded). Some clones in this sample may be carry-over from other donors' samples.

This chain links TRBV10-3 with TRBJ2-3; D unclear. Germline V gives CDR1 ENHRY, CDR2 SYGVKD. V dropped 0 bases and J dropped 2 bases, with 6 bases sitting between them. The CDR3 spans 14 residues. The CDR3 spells CAISESMSTDTQYF. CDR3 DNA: TGTGCCATCAGTGAGTCGATGTCCACAGATACGCAGTATTTT.

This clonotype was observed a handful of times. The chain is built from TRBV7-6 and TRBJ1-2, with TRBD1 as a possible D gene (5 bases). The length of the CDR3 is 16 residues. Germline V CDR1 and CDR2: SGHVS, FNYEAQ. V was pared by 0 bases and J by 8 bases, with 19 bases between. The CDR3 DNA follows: TGTGCCAGCAGCTTAGCGCGGGACGGATCGGTCTGGGGCTACACCTTC. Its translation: CASSLARDGSVWGYTF.

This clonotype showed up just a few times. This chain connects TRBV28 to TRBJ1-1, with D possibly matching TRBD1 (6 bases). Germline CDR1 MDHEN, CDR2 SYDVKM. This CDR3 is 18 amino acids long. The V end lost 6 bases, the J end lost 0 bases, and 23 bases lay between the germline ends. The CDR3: CASSQIFMKTGLNTEAFF. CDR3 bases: TGTGCCAGCAGCCAAATCTTTATGAAGACAGGACTGAACACTGAAGCTTTCTTT. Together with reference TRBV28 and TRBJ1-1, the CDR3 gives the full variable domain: DVKVTQSSRYLVKRTGEKVFLECVQDMDHENMFWYRQDPGLGLRLIYFSYDVKMKEKGDIPEGYSVSREKKERFSLILESASTNQTSMYLCASSQIFMKTGLNTEAFFGQGTRLTVV.

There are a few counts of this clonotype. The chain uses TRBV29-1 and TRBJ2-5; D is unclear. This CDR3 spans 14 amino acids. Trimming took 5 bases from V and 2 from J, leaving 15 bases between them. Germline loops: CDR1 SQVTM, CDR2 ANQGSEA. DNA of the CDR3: TGCAGCGTTCCTCTATGGTCAGCACAAGAGACCCAGTACTTC. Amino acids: CSVPLWSAQETQYF.

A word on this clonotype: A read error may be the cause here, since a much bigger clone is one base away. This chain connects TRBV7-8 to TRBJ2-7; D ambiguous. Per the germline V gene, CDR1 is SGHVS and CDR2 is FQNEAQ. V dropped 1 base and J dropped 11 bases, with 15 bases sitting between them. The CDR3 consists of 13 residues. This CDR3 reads CASSLDETTWEYF. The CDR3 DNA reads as TGTGCCAGCAGCTTAGACGAGACGACTTGGGAGTACTTC.

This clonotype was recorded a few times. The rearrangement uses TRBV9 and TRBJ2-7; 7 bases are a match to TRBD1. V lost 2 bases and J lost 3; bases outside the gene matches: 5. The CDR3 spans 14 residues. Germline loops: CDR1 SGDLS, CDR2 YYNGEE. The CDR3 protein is CASSVSGTDYEQYF. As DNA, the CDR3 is TGTGCCAGCAGCGTCTCCGGGACAGACTACGAGCAGTACTTC. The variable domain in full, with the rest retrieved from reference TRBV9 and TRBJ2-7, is DSGVTQTPKHLITATGQRVTLRCSPRSGDLSVYWYQQSLDQGLQFLIQYYNGEERAKGNILERFSAQQFPDLHSELNLSSLELGDSALYFCASSVSGTDYEQYFGPGTRLTVT.

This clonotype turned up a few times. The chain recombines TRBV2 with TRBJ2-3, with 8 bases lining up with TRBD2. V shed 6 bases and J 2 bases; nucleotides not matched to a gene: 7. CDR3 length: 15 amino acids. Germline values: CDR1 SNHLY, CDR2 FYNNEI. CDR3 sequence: CASSATSATTDTQYF. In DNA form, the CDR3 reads TGTGCCAGCAGCGCGACTAGCGCAACCACAGATACGCAGTATTTT. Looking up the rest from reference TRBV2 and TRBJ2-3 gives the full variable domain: EPEVTQTPSHQVTQMGQEVILRCVPISNHLYFYWYRQILGQKVEFLVSFYNNEISEKSEIFDDQFSVERPDGSNFTLKIRSTKLEDSAMYFCASSATSATTDTQYFGPGTRLTVL.

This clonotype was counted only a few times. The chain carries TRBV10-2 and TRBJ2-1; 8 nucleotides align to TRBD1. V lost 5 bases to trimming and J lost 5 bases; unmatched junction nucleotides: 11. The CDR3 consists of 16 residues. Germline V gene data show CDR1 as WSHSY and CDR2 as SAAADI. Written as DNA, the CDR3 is TGCGCCAGCAGTCCAGGGGGCGTGAGGTTTCACAATGAGCAGTTCTTC. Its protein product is CASSPGGVRFHNEQFF.

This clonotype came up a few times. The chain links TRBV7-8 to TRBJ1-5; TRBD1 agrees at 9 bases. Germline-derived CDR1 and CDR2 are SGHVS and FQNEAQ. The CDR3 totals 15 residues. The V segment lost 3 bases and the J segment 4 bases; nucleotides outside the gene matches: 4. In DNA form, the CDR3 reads TGTGCCAGCAGCTTGCCCGGGACAGGGAATCAGCCCCAGCATTTT. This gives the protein CASSLPGTGNQPQHF.

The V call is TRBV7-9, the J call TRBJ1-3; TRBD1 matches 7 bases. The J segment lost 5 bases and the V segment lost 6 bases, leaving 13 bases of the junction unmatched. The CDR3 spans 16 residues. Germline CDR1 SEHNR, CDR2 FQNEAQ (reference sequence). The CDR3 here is CASRPTGAHVRNTIYF. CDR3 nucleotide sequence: TGTGCCAGCAGACCTACAGGGGCGCATGTTAGAAACACCATATATTTT. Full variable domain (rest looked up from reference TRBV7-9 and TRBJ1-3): DTGVSQNPRHKITKRGQNVTFRCDPISEHNRLYWYRQTLGQGPEFLTYFQNEAQLEKSRLLSDRFSAERPKGSFSTLEIQRTEQGDSAMYLCASRPTGAHVRNTIYFGEGSWLTVV.

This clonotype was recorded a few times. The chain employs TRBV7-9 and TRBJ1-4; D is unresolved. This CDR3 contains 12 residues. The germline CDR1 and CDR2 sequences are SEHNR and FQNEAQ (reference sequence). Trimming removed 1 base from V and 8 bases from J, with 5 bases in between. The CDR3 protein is CASSLVPEKLFF. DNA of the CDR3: TGTGCCAGCAGCTTAGTTCCCGAAAAACTGTTTTTT.

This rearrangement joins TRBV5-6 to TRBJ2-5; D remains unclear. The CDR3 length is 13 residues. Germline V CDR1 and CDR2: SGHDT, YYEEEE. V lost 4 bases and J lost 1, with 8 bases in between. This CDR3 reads CASSQRIQETQYF. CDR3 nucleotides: TGTGCCAGCAGCCAACGGATCCAAGAGACCCAGTACTTC.

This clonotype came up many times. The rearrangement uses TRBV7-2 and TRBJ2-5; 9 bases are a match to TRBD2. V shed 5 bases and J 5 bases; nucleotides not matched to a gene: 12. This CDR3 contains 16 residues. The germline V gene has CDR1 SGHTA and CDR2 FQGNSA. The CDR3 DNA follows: TGTGCCAGCAGCGAGACTAGCGGAGCCTGGGAGGAGACCCAGTACTTC. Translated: CASSETSGAWEETQYF.

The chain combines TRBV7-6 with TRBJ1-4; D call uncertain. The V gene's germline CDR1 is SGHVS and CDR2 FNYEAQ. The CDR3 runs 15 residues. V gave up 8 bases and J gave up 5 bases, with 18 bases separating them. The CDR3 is CASRSTGLLNEKLFF. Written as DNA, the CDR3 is TGTGCCAGCCGCTCCACGGGTTTATTAAATGAAAAACTGTTTTTT. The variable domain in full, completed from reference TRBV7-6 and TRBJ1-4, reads GAGVSQSPRYKVTKRGQDVALRCDPISGHVSLYWYRQALGQGPEFLTYFNYEAQQDKSGLPNDRFSAERPEGSISTLTIQRTEQRDSAMYRCASRSTGLLNEKLFFGSGTQLSVL.

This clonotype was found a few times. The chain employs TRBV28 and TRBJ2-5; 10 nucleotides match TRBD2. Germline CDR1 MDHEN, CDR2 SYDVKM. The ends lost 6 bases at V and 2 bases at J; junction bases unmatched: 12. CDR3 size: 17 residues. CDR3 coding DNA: TGTGCCAGCAGAGGGCTCCTAGCGGGGGACAAACAAGAGACCCAGTACTTC. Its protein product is CASRGLLAGDKQETQYF.

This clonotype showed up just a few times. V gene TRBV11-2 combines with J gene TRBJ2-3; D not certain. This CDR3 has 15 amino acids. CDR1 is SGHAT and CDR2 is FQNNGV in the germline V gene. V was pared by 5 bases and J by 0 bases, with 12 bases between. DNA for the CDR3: TGTGCCAGCAGCCCGCATAGTGTGAGCACAGATACGCAGTATTTT. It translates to CASSPHSVSTDTQYF.

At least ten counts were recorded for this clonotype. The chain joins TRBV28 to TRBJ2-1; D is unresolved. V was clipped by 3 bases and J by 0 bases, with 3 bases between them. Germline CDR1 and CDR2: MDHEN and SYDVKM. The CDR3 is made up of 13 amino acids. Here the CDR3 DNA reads TGTGCCAGCAGTTTTCCCTCCTACAATGAGCAGTTCTTC. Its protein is CASSFPSYNEQFF.

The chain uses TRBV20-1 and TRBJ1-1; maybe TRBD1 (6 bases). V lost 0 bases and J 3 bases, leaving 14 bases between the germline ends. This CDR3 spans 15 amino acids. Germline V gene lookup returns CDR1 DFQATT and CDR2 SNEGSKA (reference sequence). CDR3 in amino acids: CSARDPDRPHTEAFF. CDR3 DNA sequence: TGCAGTGCTAGAGACCCGGACAGACCACACACTGAAGCTTTCTTT.

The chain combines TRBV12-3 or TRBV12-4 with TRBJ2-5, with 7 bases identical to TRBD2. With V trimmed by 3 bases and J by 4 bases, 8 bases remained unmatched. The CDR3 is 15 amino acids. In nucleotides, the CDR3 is TGTGCCAGCAGTTTTTGGCGGGAGTCTAGAGAGACCCAGTACTTC. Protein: CASSFWRESRETQYF.

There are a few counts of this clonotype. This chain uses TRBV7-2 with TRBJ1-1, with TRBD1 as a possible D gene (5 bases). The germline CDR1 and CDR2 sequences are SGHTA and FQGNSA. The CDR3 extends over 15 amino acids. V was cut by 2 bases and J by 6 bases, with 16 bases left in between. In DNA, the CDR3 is TGTGCCAGCAGCTTAAACGGGAGGGGCTCCCCTGAAGCTTTCTTT. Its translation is CASSLNGRGSPEAFF.

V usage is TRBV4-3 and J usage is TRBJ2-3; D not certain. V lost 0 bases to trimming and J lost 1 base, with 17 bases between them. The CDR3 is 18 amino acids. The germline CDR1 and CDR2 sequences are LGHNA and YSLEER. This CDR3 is CASSQDPAILSGTDTQYF. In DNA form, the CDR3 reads TGCGCCAGCAGCCAAGATCCGGCTATACTATCGGGCACAGATACGCAGTATTTT.

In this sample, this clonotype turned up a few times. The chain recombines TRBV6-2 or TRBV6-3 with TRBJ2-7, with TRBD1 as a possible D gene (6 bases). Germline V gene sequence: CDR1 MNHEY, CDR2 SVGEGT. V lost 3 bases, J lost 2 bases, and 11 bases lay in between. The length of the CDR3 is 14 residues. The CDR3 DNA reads TGTGCCAGCAGTTATAACAGGGTTACCTACGAGCAGTACTTC. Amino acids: CASSYNRVTYEQYF.

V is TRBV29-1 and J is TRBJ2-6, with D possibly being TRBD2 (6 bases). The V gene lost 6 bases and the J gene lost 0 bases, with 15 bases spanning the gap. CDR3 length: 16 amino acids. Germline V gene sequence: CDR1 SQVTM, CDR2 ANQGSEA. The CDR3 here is CSVMGLPLSGANVLTF. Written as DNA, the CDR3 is TGCAGCGTCATGGGACTGCCGCTCTCTGGGGCCAACGTCCTGACTTTC. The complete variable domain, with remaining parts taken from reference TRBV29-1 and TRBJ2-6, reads SAVISQKPSRDICQRGTSLTIQCQVDSQVTMMFWYRQQPGQSLTLIATANQGSEATYESGFVIDKFPISRPNLTFSTLTVSNMSPEDSSIYLCSVMGLPLSGANVLTFGAGSRLTVL.

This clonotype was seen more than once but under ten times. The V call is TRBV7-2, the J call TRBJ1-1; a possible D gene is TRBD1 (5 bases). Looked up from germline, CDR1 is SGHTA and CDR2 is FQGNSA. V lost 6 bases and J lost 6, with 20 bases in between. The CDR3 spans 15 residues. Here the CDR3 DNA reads TGTGCCAGCAGTAAAGTTTTTGACAGATCCCCTGAAGCTTTCTTT. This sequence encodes CASSKVFDRSPEAFF.

The CDR3 reads CASSSDRGAEAFF. The CDR3 bases are TGTGCCAGCAGTTCCGACAGGGGCGCTGAAGCTTTCTTT. The V gene is TRBV7-2, the J gene TRBJ1-1; 8 bases map to TRBD1. CDR1 is SGHTA, CDR2 FQGNSA, per germline. The CDR3 is made up of 13 amino acids. Unmatched junction bases numbered 6, after V lost 6 bases and J lost 6 bases.

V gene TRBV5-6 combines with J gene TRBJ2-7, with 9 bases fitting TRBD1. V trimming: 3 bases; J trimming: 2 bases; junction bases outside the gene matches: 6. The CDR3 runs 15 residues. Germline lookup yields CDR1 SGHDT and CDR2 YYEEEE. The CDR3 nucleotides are TGTGCCAGCAGCTCTCGGGGGACAGGGACCTACGAGCAGTACTTC. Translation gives CASSSRGTGTYEQYF.

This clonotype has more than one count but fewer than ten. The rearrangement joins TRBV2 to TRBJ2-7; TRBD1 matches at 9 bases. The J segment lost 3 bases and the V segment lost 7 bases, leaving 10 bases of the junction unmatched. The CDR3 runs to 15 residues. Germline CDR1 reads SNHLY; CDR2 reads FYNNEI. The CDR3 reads CASIPDRGILYEQYF. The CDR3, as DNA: TGTGCCAGCATCCCAGACAGGGGGATCCTCTACGAGCAGTACTTC.

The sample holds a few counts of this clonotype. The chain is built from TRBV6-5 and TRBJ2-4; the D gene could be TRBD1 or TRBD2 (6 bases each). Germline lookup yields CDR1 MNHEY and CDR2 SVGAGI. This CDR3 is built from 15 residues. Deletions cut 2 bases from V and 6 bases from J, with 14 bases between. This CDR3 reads CASSYVGGGGNIQYF. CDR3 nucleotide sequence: TGTGCCAGCAGTTACGTTGGCGGAGGGGGAAACATTCAGTACTTC.

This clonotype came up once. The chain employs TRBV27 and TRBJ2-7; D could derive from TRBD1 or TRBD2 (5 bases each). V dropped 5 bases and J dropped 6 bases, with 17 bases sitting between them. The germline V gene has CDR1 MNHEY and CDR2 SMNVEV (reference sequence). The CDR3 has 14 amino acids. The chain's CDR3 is CASSLDPGDGEQYF. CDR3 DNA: TGTGCCAGCAGTCTTGACCCCGGGGACGGCGAGCAGTACTTC.

For the CDR3, the DNA is TGTGCCAGCAGCCTAAGGGGACTAGCTGTAACCGGGGAGCTGTTTTTT. As protein: CASSLRGLAVTGELFF. V gene TRBV11-3 combines with J gene TRBJ2-2; 9 bases fit TRBD2. The length of the CDR3 is 16 residues. Germline V gives CDR1 SGHNT, CDR2 YENEEA. J lost 5 bases, V lost 5 bases, and 9 bases had no gene match.

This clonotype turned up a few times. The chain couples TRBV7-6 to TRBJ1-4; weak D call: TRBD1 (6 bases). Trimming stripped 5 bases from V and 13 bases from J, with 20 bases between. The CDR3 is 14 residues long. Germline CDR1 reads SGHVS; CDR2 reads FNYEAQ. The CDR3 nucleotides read TGTGCCAGCAGCGCTACGGGGGCCCCTAAGGTACTGTTTTTT. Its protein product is CASSATGAPKVLFF.

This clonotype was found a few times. CDR3 amino acids: CASSREESSHPDTQYF. For the CDR3, the DNA is TGTGCCAGCAGCAGGGAAGAGTCCTCTCATCCAGATACGCAGTATTTT. The chain has TRBV7-9 and TRBJ2-3; D is uncertain. Trimming stripped 5 bases from V and 4 bases from J, with 19 bases between. CDR1 is SEHNR and CDR2 is FQNEAQ in the germline V gene (reference sequence). This CDR3 has 16 amino acids.